This T cell receptor beta chain came from a study of cytomegalovirus exposure and HLA in healthy donors. Study observations and caveats: Most subjects had HLA-A and HLA-B alleles reportedly predicted accurately by TCR beta sequences. Some highly shared sequence variants likely arose as a pipeline artifact.

CDR3 length equals 14 residues. Germline CDR1 reads SGHDT; CDR2 reads YYEEEE. V shed 5 bases, J shed 7 bases, and the junction held 11 bases outside the gene matches. Primers for the PCR totalled 60 Vbeta and 13 Jbeta. Data came from immunoSEQ multiplex PCR; TCRdb stores just in-frame clones and leaves some out. The top ten clones hold 2.8% of a sample with more than 110,000 clones, 78% of them seen once. In regard to this clone: Its antigen is undetermined.

Sequencing was carried out using PBMCs. The sequence came from a male donor in good health and CMV-seronegative. This rearrangement joins TRBV5-6 to TRBJ1-2; 7 positions match TRBD1. CDR3 sequence reads: CASSLGDSLLGYTF. The CDR3 nucleotides are TGTGCCAGCAGTCTGGGGGACAGCCTTCTTGGCTACACCTTC.